The T cell receptor beta chain under discussion was sequenced for a study of T cells after yellow fever vaccination. Trimming took off 3 bases at V and 8 bases at J, with 8 bases between the two ends. The CDR3 loop spans 12 amino acids. Germline V gene sequence: CDR1 ENHRY, CDR2 SYGVKD. TCRdb re-called the 5' RACE reads with MiXCR, one entry per CDR3 protein. The table includes some 350,000 distinct CDR3 sequences, 3% to 4.5% detected once. Study-wide findings and caveats: Few clonotypes appeared in both CD4 and CD8 compartments. Reappearing after the booster were most of the clones from primary vaccination (around 96% CD4, 88% CD8). Abundant clonotypes from the bulk population could contaminate FACS-sorted repertoires.

This clonotype was seen only a few times. As yet, its antigen is unknown. This material consisted of PBMCs, taken 5 days after the yellow fever booster vaccination. The rearrangement joins TRBV10-3 to TRBJ2-1; D unclear. The receptor was derived from a man aged 18 to 29 who received the YFV17D yellow fever vaccine. Here the CDR3 DNA reads TGTGCCATCAGTGACCGGACCGATGAGCAGTTCTTC. As protein: CAISDRTDEQFF.